This paragraph covers one T cell receptor (beta chain) sequence. Since no conserved phenylalanine or tryptophan closes the CDR3, a read error is the likely cause. The template was RNA from unsorted bulk tissue. Three rounds of nested PCR, following a modified ARM-PCR protocol, produced the TCRbeta library. TCRdb re-called the multiplex PCR reads with MiXCR, one entry per CDR3 protein. Of around 210,000 distinct CDR3 sequences listed, 70% to 75% were seen once; the top ten hold 25%. The data belong to a study of tumor and adjacent non-tumor tissue in lung cancer. Study overall: There were some 11 adenocarcinoma, a couple of squamous cell carcinoma and 1 small cell lung cancer cases. On average, productive TCRbeta reads reached about 4.17 million per sample.

The CDR3 extends over 14 amino acids. The trim removed 5 bases at V and 4 bases at J, leaving 4 bases unmatched. Germline V lookup: CDR1 SGHAT, CDR2 FQDESV (reference sequence). The chain is built from TRBV11-1 and TRBJ2-3; the match to TRBD1 covers 9 bases. The TCR was taken from a man aged 60 to 75 with non-small cell lung cancer. Sequenced: lung tumor tissue. The CDR3 sequence is CASSRDRASDTQYS. The CDR3 DNA reads as TGTGCCAGCAGCAGGGACAGGGCATCAGATACGCAGTATTCT.